What follows are 32 T cell receptor beta chains derived from one specimen sequenced in a study of cytomegalovirus exposure and HLA in healthy donors. PCR used 60 Vbeta primers and 13 Jbeta primers. Libraries were prepared by immunoSEQ multiplex PCR; TCRdb keeps only in-frame clonotypes and omits some of them. The sample yields some 96,000 clones, 64% seen once. Sample: PBMCs. All receptors come from a man in his 60s in good health and CMV-seronegative.

V usage is TRBV18 and J usage is TRBJ2-2; 7 nucleotides align to TRBD1. The CDR3 is made up of 18 amino acids. V lost 0 bases to trimming and J lost 2 bases; unmatched junction nucleotides: 9. The germline V gene encodes CDR1 KGHSH and CDR2 LQKENI. CDR3 sequence: CASSPPLTDRANTGELFF. CDR3 DNA: TGTGCCAGCTCACCACCCCTTACCGACAGGGCAAACACCGGGGAGCTGTTTTTT.

This clone appeared a few times. The chain has TRBV30 and TRBJ2-7, with 7 bases matching TRBD1. V trimming: 4 bases; J trimming: 1 base; junction bases outside the gene matches: 7. CDR1 and CDR2 (germline): GTSNPN, SVGIG (reference sequence). This CDR3 has 14 amino acids. The CDR3 here is CAWKDREVSYEQYF. The CDR3 DNA follows: TGTGCCTGGAAAGACAGGGAAGTTTCCTACGAGCAGTACTTC.

The count of this clone is one. The junction departs from the called germline gene at one end, perhaps through a read error. The sample contains more than one DNA sequence encoding this CDR3. The chain combines TRBV2 with TRBJ1-1, with a possible D match to TRBD1 (6 bases). This CDR3 contains 13 residues. The germline CDR1 and CDR2 sequences are SNHLY and FYNNEI. The CDR3 loop reads CASKSGENTEAFF. CDR3 DNA: TGCGCCAGCAAGTCAGGGGAGAACACTGAAGCTTTCTTT.

The chain is built from TRBV27 and TRBJ1-2; no clear D. CDR3 length: 14 residues. The germline V gene encodes CDR1 MNHEY and CDR2 SMNVEV (reference sequence). Trimming cost V 6 bases and J 7 bases, with 18 bases left between them. CDR3 DNA: TGTGCCAGCAGGAGATTTGAGGAGGATAGTGGCTACACCTTC. Residues: CASRRFEEDSGYTF.

This chain connects TRBV18 to TRBJ1-3; unclear D gene. Germline-derived CDR1 and CDR2 are KGHSH and LQKENI. V lost 2 bases and J 0 bases, leaving 8 bases between the germline ends. This CDR3 is built from 15 residues. CDR3 in DNA: TGTGCCAGCTCACCAAGCGAAAGCTCTGGAAACACCATATATTTT. Translation gives CASSPSESSGNTIYF.

In its sample, this clone was seen a few times. Here the CDR3 reads CASSLGQGFFGTIYF. The CDR3 DNA reads TGCGCCAGCAGCTTGGGACAGGGGTTCTTCGGCACCATATATTTT. The chain carries TRBV5-1 and TRBJ1-3; TRBD1 agrees at 8 bases. Germline V lookup: CDR1 SGHRS, CDR2 YFSETQ. This CDR3 has 15 residues. V gave up 0 bases and J gave up 9 bases; unmatched junction bases: 8.

The chain links TRBV5-1 to TRBJ2-7; no definite D call. Deletions cut 2 bases from V and 7 bases from J, with 4 bases between. The CDR3 consists of 10 residues. In germline, CDR1 is SGHRS, CDR2 YFSETQ. The CDR3 nucleotides read TGCGCCAGCAGCTTAATAGAGCAGTACTTC. Translated: CASSLIEQYF.

This clone was detected only a few times. This likely stems from a read error, as it lies one base from a far larger clone. This chain links TRBV4-2 with TRBJ2-2; 13 bases agree with TRBD2. CDR3 length equals 17 residues. Germline CDR1 and CDR2: LGHNA and YNFKEQ. Trimming removed 5 bases from V and 4 bases from J; junction bases left unmatched: 7. The CDR3 nucleotides read TGTGCCAGCAGCTTCCGGACTAGCGGGGGTCTCACCGGGGAGCTGTTTTTT. This translates into CASSFRTSGGLTGELFF.

This chain connects TRBV19 to TRBJ2-1; tentatively, D is TRBD1 (6 bases). The CDR3 is 13 residues long. Germline CDR1 LNHDA, CDR2 SQIVND (reference sequence). V lost 6 bases and J 6 bases, leaving 12 bases between the germline ends. The CDR3 loop reads CASRPTGSNEQFF. In DNA form, the CDR3 reads TGTGCCAGTAGACCGACAGGTTCCAATGAGCAGTTCTTC.

The V and J genes are TRBV2 and TRBJ2-7, with TRBD2 as a possible D gene (6 bases). V was cut by 4 bases and J by 3 bases, with 13 bases left in between. In germline, CDR1 is SNHLY, CDR2 FYNNEI. The CDR3 totals 14 residues. The chain's CDR3 is CASSAVGGIYEQYF. The CDR3 coding sequence is TGTGCCAGCAGTGCGGTCGGCGGGATCTACGAGCAGTACTTC. Drawing the rest from reference TRBV2 and TRBJ2-7, the complete variable domain is EPEVTQTPSHQVTQMGQEVILRCVPISNHLYFYWYRQILGQKVEFLVSFYNNEISEKSEIFDDQFSVERPDGSNFTLKIRSTKLEDSAMYFCASSAVGGIYEQYFGPGTRLTVT.

This chain joins TRBV7-9 and TRBJ2-6, with TRBD1 matching over 8 bases. The V gene end was trimmed by 3 bases and the J gene end by 0 bases; junction bases not matched to a gene: 7. Germline V gene lookup returns CDR1 SEHNR and CDR2 FQNEAQ (reference sequence). The CDR3 runs 18 residues. The CDR3 here is CASSFNPGGGSGANVLTF. CDR3 DNA sequence: TGTGCCAGCAGCTTCAACCCAGGGGGCGGCTCTGGGGCCAACGTCCTGACTTTC.

The chain joins TRBV6-1 to TRBJ1-4, with D perhaps TRBD1 (5 bases). The CDR3 sequence is 13 residues long. Trimming pared 8 bases from V and 8 bases from J, leaving 15 bases between. Germline CDR1 and CDR2: MNHNS and SASEGT. DNA for the CDR3: TGTGCCAGCTCTCAACAGGACGAAGAAAAACTGTTTTTT. This encodes CASSQQDEEKLFF.

The chain uses TRBV29-1 and TRBJ2-7; 11 bases map to TRBD2. The CDR3 loop spans 14 amino acids. J was trimmed by 3 bases and V by 6 bases; bases with no gene match: 7. Looked up from germline, CDR1 is SQVTM and CDR2 is ANQGSEA. CDR3 nucleotides: TGCAGCGTGGGACATCTAGCGGGAGGCTACGAGCAGTACTTC. This gives the protein CSVGHLAGGYEQYF.

This chain links TRBV5-6 with TRBJ1-6, with D uncertain. Between the trimmed V and J ends, which lost 0 bases and 0 bases, there was a span of 16 bases. In germline, CDR1 is SGHDT, CDR2 YYEEEE. The CDR3 covers 19 residues. The CDR3 here is CASSLVPTPSSSYNSPLHF. Written as DNA, the CDR3 is TGTGCCAGCAGCTTGGTCCCAACACCTTCTAGCTCCTATAATTCACCCCTCCACTTT.

The chain combines TRBV9 with TRBJ2-1; 8 bases agree with TRBD2. V was pared by 4 bases and J by 5 bases, with 8 bases of the junction left unmatched. This CDR3 region has 15 residues. The germline V gene encodes CDR1 SGDLS and CDR2 YYNGEE. CDR3 sequence (DNA): TGTGCCAGCAGCTCCGCGGGGGGAGAGCACAATGAGCAGTTCTTC. As protein: CASSSAGGEHNEQFF.

The V call is TRBV10-1, the J call TRBJ2-1; 10 nucleotides align to TRBD2. The CDR3 runs 16 residues. Germline loops: CDR1 WNHNN, CDR2 SYGVQD (reference sequence). The junction had 7 bases not matched to a gene; V was cut back by 1 base and J by 7 bases. Written as DNA, the CDR3 is TGCGCCAGCAGTGAGTACCCAGCGGGAGGGCCAAATGAGCAGTTCTTC. Protein sequence: CASSEYPAGGPNEQFF.

This clone has only a few counts. The chain employs TRBV11-2 and TRBJ1-1; 7 bases match TRBD1. The CDR3 has 15 amino acids. V lost 8 bases, J lost 5 bases, and 14 bases stayed unmatched. From germline, CDR1 is SGHAT and CDR2 FQNNGV. CDR3 in amino acids: CASSSVERGRTEAFF. The CDR3 DNA follows: TGTGCCAGCTCCTCGGTCGAGAGGGGGCGGACTGAAGCTTTCTTT.

The sample holds one count of this clone. The chain joins TRBV11-2 to TRBJ2-1; TRBD2 matches 11 bases. The CDR3 runs to 16 residues. CDR1 and CDR2 (germline): SGHAT, FQNNGV. Trimming removed 1 base from V and 9 bases from J; junction bases left unmatched: 8. CDR3 in DNA: TGTGCCAGCAGCTTAGTCGCGTCTAGCGGGAGGAGTGAGCAGTTCTTC. Translating gives CASSLVASSGRSEQFF. Combining the CDR3 with reference TRBV11-2 and TRBJ2-1 gives the whole variable domain EAGVAQSPRYKIIEKRQSVAFWCNPISGHATLYWYQQILGQGPKLLIQFQNNGVVDDSQLPKDRFSAERLKGVDSTLKIQPAKLEDSAVYLCASSLVASSGRSEQFFGPGTRLTVL.

The chain employs TRBV5-1 and TRBJ2-1; TRBD2 might be the D (6 bases). The V end was cut by 3 bases, the J end by 6 bases, with 13 bases between. The CDR3 is 14 residues long. Germline V gene sequence: CDR1 SGHRS, CDR2 YFSETQ. CDR3 amino acids: CASSSTGTLNEQFF. Here the CDR3 DNA reads TGCGCCAGCAGCTCGACCGGGACTCTCAATGAGCAGTTCTTC. The variable domain in full, with the rest retrieved from reference TRBV5-1 and TRBJ2-1, is KAGVTQTPRYLIKTRGQQVTLSCSPISGHRSVSWYQQTPGQGLQFLFEYFSETQRNKGNFPGRFSGRQFSNSRSEMNVSTLELGDSALYLCASSSTGTLNEQFFGPGTRLTVL.

The CDR3 DNA sequence: TGTGCCAGCAGTTTAGACAGGGCTCGCGATACGCAGTATTTT. Translated: CASSLDRARDTQYF. V usage is TRBV27 and J usage is TRBJ2-3, with 7 nucleotides matching TRBD1. Germline V lookup: CDR1 MNHEY, CDR2 SMNVEV (reference sequence). The CDR3 runs 14 residues. J gave up 6 bases and V 2 bases, and 5 bases lay outside the gene matches.

The chain links TRBV19 to TRBJ1-5; weak D call: TRBD1 (5 bases). This CDR3 has 14 residues. Between the trimmed V and J ends, which lost 1 base and 7 bases, there was a span of 11 bases. CDR1 and CDR2 (germline): LNHDA, SQIVND (reference sequence). The CDR3 DNA follows: TGTGCCAGTAGTATAGGGGGGGACTGGCAGCCCCAGCATTTT. This gives the protein CASSIGGDWQPQHF.

The V and J genes are TRBV6-6 and TRBJ2-2; D not certain. The germline V gene has CDR1 MNHNY and CDR2 SVGAGI (reference sequence). V lost 2 bases and J 5 bases, leaving 3 bases between the germline ends. This CDR3 contains 12 residues. The CDR3 region has the DNA TGTGCCAGCAGTTACACTACCGGGGAGCTGTTTTTT. Translating it yields CASSYTTGELFF.

Concerning this clone itself: Germline and junction disagree at one end, which may indicate a read error. Different DNA sequences within this sample yield the same CDR3. The chain carries TRBV4-2 and TRBJ2-3; 7 bases are a match to TRBD2. The V gene's germline CDR1 is LGHNA and CDR2 YNFKEQ. The CDR3 runs to 17 residues. This CDR3 reads CASSQDNQRGFTDTQYF. In nucleotides, the CDR3 is TGTGCCAGCAGTCAAGATAATCAGCGGGGATTCACAGATACGCAGTATTTT.

The chain carries TRBV7-2 and TRBJ1-3; no definite D call. Germline lookup yields CDR1 SGHTA and CDR2 FQGNSA. The CDR3 consists of 14 residues. Trimming took 3 bases from V and 0 from J, leaving 6 bases between them. The CDR3 reads CASSLRLSGNTIYF. CDR3 nucleotide sequence: TGTGCCAGCAGCTTGAGGCTCTCTGGAAACACCATATATTTT.

The CDR3 region has the DNA TGTGCCAGTACTCTCTGGCGAGGGGGCTCTGGCTACACCTTC. The encoded protein is CASTLWRGGSGYTF. This rearrangement joins TRBV19 to TRBJ1-2, with 7 bases matching TRBD1. V lost 7 bases to trimming and J lost 7 bases; unmatched junction nucleotides: 12. The CDR3 has 14 residues. CDR1 is LNHDA, CDR2 SQIVND, per germline (reference sequence).

The genes are TRBV7-3 and TRBJ2-5; TRBD2 might be the D (5 bases). The CDR3 sequence is 13 residues long. Germline lookup yields CDR1 SGHTA and CDR2 FQGTGA. Trimming took off 3 bases at V and 2 bases at J, with 7 bases between the two ends. The CDR3 DNA follows: TGTGCCAGCAGCTTTGAGGGACAAGAGACCCAGTACTTC. The encoded protein is CASSFEGQETQYF.

This clone was seen just once. The chain carries TRBV5-1 and TRBJ1-6; a possible D gene is TRBD1 (5 bases). V lost 2 bases and J 14 bases, leaving 17 bases between the germline ends. This CDR3 comprises 14 residues. Germline V gene lookup returns CDR1 SGHRS and CDR2 YFSETQ. Written as DNA, the CDR3 is TGCGCCAGCAGCTTTGACAGCAGCCCGAGTACCCTCCACTTT. Protein: CASSFDSSPSTLHF.

The chain links TRBV5-6 to TRBJ1-4; TRBD1 matches at 7 bases. The CDR3 length is 16 residues. Germline assignment: CDR1 SGHDT and CDR2 YYEEEE. V lost 3 bases, J lost 6 bases, and 11 bases stayed unmatched. CDR3 in DNA: TGTGCCAGCAGCTCGCAGCGAGGACAGGCGTATGAAAAACTGTTTTTT. Translated, it gives CASSSQRGQAYEKLFF.

This rearrangement joins TRBV19 to TRBJ2-7, with 7 bases aligning to TRBD1. The CDR3 spans 12 residues. The V gene end was trimmed by 8 bases and the J gene end by 1 base; junction bases not matched to a gene: 2. The V gene's germline CDR1 is LNHDA and CDR2 SQIVND (reference sequence). CDR3 bases: TGTGCCAGTCGGGACAGATCCTACGAGCAGTACTTC. Its translation is CASRDRSYEQYF.

CDR3 sequence reads: CASSLGQQYGYTF. The CDR3 region has the DNA TGTGCCAGCAGCCTCGGACAGCAATATGGCTACACCTTC. The chain links TRBV4-2 to TRBJ1-2; D may be TRBD1 (6 bases). This CDR3 is built from 13 residues. Trimming removed 4 bases from V and 5 bases from J, with 11 bases in between. The germline V gene encodes CDR1 LGHNA and CDR2 YNFKEQ.

V and J are TRBV4-1 and TRBJ2-5; 12 positions match TRBD2. The end of the DNA aligns better with TRBJ2-7, so the J call may be wrong. CDR3 length: 16 residues. Germline CDR1 is MGHRA and CDR2 is YSYEKL. CDR3 in amino acids: CASSQGGLAGSYEQYF. In nucleotides, the CDR3 is TGCGCCAGCAGCCAAGGTGGACTAGCGGGATCCTACGAGCAGTACTTC.

With regard to this clone: The junction departs from germline at one end; a sequencing error may be responsible. For the CDR3, the DNA is TGTTCCAGCAGCCGTATTTCATCCGGGACAGGAGTGCTCTACGAGCAGTACTTC. This translates into CSSSRISSGTGVLYEQYF. The chain recombines TRBV7-9 with TRBJ2-7; 8 bases are a match to TRBD1. The CDR3 sequence is 18 residues long. Germline V gene lookup returns CDR1 SEHNR and CDR2 FQNEAQ (reference sequence). Together with reference TRBV7-9 and TRBJ2-7, the CDR3 gives the full variable domain: DTGVSQNPRHKITKRGQNVTFRCDPISEHNRLYWYRQTLGQGPEFLTYFQNEAQLEKSRLLSDRFSAERPKGSFSTLEIQRTEQGDSAMYLCSSSRISSGTGVLYEQYFGPGTRLTVT.